A selection of T cell receptor beta chains follows, all from one sample in a study of T cells in Graves' hyperthyroidism and ophthalmopathy. TCRdb redid the calling of the multiplex PCR reads with MiXCR, one entry per CDR3 protein. Of about half a million distinct CDR3 sequences listed, around 16% are singletons. The sequencing input was blood. These receptors were obtained from a woman in her thirties with Graves' ophthalmopathy. CDR3s include the opening cysteine and the closing phenylalanine or tryptophan. A D gene is named only where the DNA matches it firmly. Only some rows state a clone size, as once, few, many or a class for expanded clones.

few TRBJ1-2 TRBV7-3 . TGTGCCAGCAGCCCCGGGGGGCGGACAGGCTACACCTTC CASSPGGRTGYTF
. TRBJ2-7 TRBV6-2/TRBV6-3 TRBD2 TGTGCCAGCACCGGGACTAGCCAGCAGTACTTC CASTGTSQQYF
. TRBJ2-1 TRBV5-8 TRBD2 TGTGCCAGCAGCTTGGCGGTTAGCGGGAGCCCGTACAATGAGCAGTTCTTC CASSLAVSGSPYNEQFF
once TRBJ2-7 TRBV19 . TGTGCCAGTAGTATCTCGGACGAGCAGTACTTC CASSISDEQYF
few TRBJ2-3 TRBV4-1 . TGCGCCAGCAGCTCTCCGACAGTCACAGATACGCAGTATTTT CASSSPTVTDTQYF
many TRBJ2-1 TRBV6-1 TRBD2 TGTGCCAGCAGCCAGACTAGCGGGAGTGGCAATGAGCAGTTCTTC CASSQTSGSGNEQFF
many TRBJ2-1 TRBV7-6 TRBD2 TGTGCCAGCAGCTTAGCCGCTCATAGCGGGAGGGCTCGGAATGAGCAGTTCTTC CASSLAAHSGRARNEQFF
. TRBJ2-7 TRBV30 . TGTGCCTGGAGTGTCATCGACGAGCAGTACTTC CAWSVIDEQYF
. TRBJ2-1 TRBV6-1 . TGTGCCAGCAGCCCCCAGGAGAGGGGGTCCTACAATGAGCAGTTCTTC CASSPQERGSYNEQFF
. TRBJ2-1 TRBV20-1 TRBD1 TGCAGTGCTGAGCACCGGGACAGGGTATCTTACGAGCAGTTCTTC CSAEHRDRVSYEQFF
. TRBJ2-1 TRBV12-3/TRBV12-4 TRBD2 TGTGCCAGCAGTTTTATGGAACTAGCGGGTTACAATGAGCAGTTCTTC CASSFMELAGYNEQFF
many TRBJ1-1 TRBV15 . TGTGCCACCAGCAGAGATCAACGGGGGACCAACACTGAAGCTTTCTTT CATSRDQRGTNTEAFF
. TRBJ2-5 TRBV4-1 . TGCGCCAGCAGCCAAGTAGCGACCACCACCCCCCAAGAGACCCAGTACTTC CASSQVATTTPQETQYF
. TRBJ2-5 TRBV12-3/TRBV12-4 . TGTGCCAGCAGTTTAATGGCCGGGACGGAGACCCAGTACTTC CASSLMAGTETQYF
many TRBJ2-1 TRBV7-9 . TGTGCCAGCAGGAGACAGGTTGGCGAGCAGTTCTTC CASRRQVGEQFF
few TRBJ2-1 TRBV14 TRBD1 TGTGCCAGCAGCCCGTCGGGGACAGCTAATGAGCAGTTCTTC CASSPSGTANEQFF
many TRBJ2-3 TRBV4-1 . TGCGCCAGCAGCCAAGAGGAGAGCGGGACAGATACGCAGTATTTT CASSQEESGTDTQYF
. TRBJ1-2 TRBV12-3/TRBV12-4 . TGTGCCAGCCTCAGTGAGGGAGCTAACTATGGCTACACCTTC CASLSEGANYGYTF
. TRBJ1-6 TRBV12-3/TRBV12-4 . TGTGCCAGCAGTTTATGGCAATCGAATTCACCCCTCCACTTT CASSLWQSNSPLHF
many TRBJ2-3 TRBV30 . TGTGCCTGGAGTGTACGGGAGCAAGATACGCAGTATTTT CAWSVREQDTQYF
. TRBJ2-2 TRBV28 TRBD2 TGTGCCAGCAGTTTCGGGGGGGTAACCGGGGAGCTGTTTTTT CASSFGGVTGELFF
. TRBJ2-1 TRBV12-3/TRBV12-4 . TGTGCCAGCAGTTTTAATACGTTAGCGGAGCAGTTCTTC CASSFNTLAEQFF
few TRBJ1-4 TRBV6-1 TRBD1 TGTGCCAGCAGTGAGGACAGGGGGCACGCTGAAAAACTGTTTTTT CASSEDRGHAEKLFF
many TRBJ2-2 TRBV12-3/TRBV12-4 . TGTGCCAGCAGCTTCAGGGGATTGGTCGGGGAGCTGTTTTTT CASSFRGLVGELFF
. TRBJ1-1 TRBV28 TRBD1 TGTGCCAGCAGTCCCGGGACAGCCGAAGCTTTCTTT CASSPGTAEAFF
many TRBJ1-2 TRBV11-1 . TGTGCCAGCAGCCCAGGGAGTGGTGGCTACACCTTC CASSPGSGGYTF
. TRBJ1-2 TRBV30 . TGTGCCTGGAGTGTACTCCAGGGGAATGGCTACACCTTC CAWSVLQGNGYTF
many TRBJ1-1 TRBV6-1 . TGTGCCAGCATGGGCGGAGGGGCTTCCGGAGCTTTCTTT CASMGGGASGAFF
many TRBJ2-3 TRBV28 TRBD2 TGTGCCAGCAGTTCGGCAGGACTAGCGGGCACAGATACGCAGTATTTT CASSSAGLAGTDTQYF
. TRBJ2-7 TRBV11-2 . TGTGCCAGCAGCTTAGCCCCGTCCTACGAGCGGTACTTC CASSLAPSYERYF
few TRBJ2-5 TRBV12-3/TRBV12-4 TRBD1 TGTGCCAGCAGTTCGACAGGGGTTTACCAAGAGACCCAGTACTTC CASSSTGVYQETQYF
. TRBJ1-5 TRBV6-1 . TGTGCCACTTCAAATGGAAACGCCTATAGCAATCAGCCCCAGCATTTT CATSNGNAYSNQPQHF
many TRBJ2-3 TRBV20-1 TRBD1 TGCAGTGCTAGACCGGGACAGGGAACCGATACGCAGTATTTT CSARPGQGTDTQYF
many TRBJ2-5 TRBV5-1 . TGTGCCAGCAGCTTAGGAGGTCAGCAAGAGACCCAGTACTTC CASSLGGQQETQYF
many TRBJ2-4 TRBV28 TRBD1 TGTGCCAGCAGTTGGCGATCCACAGGGGGCATTCAGTACTTC CASSWRSTGGIQYF
many TRBJ1-1 TRBV6-2/TRBV6-3 . TGTGCCAGCAGTTTTCCTAAATTCGGACGTACTGAAGCTTTCTTT CASSFPKFGRTEAFF
. TRBJ2-7 TRBV6-1 . TGTGCCAGCAGCTCGTCCGTGTACGAGCAGTACTTC CASSSSVYEQYF
many TRBJ1-2 TRBV18 TRBD1 TGTGCCAGCTCACCAGAGACAGGGGGTTACTATGGCTACACCTTC CASSPETGGYYGYTF
. TRBJ1-1 TRBV6-2/TRBV6-3 . TGTGCCAGCAGGGAGGACAGTTTGAACACTGAAGCTTTCTTT CASREDSLNTEAFF
many TRBJ2-5 TRBV6-5 . TGTGCCAGCAGTTACGGCGGGCCGAGCGAGACCCAGTACTTC CASSYGGPSETQYF
. TRBJ2-1 TRBV11-3 . TGTGCCAGCAGCTTAGCGGCCCGGTTGGGGATTGATGAGCAGTTCTTC CASSLAARLGIDEQFF
few TRBJ1-5 TRBV4-1 . TGCGCCAGCCGGGAGGGACTGTATAGCAATCAGCCCCAGCATTTT CASREGLYSNQPQHF
many TRBJ2-3 TRBV12-3/TRBV12-4 TRBD2 TGTGCCAGCAGCCCTGGACTAGCGGCCACAGATACGCAGTATTTT CASSPGLAATDTQYF
few TRBJ1-5 TRBV5-4 . TGTGCCAGCAGCTTGGCCGGGGCAGTCCCTCAGCCCCAGCATTTT CASSLAGAVPQPQHF
many TRBJ1-5 TRBV7-2 . TGTGCCAGCAGCCAAAGAAGAAATCAGCCCCAGCATTTT CASSQRRNQPQHF
. TRBJ2-1 TRBV20-1 TRBD2 TGCAGTGCCCAGACTAGCGGGAGAATAGCTAGTAATGAGCAGTTCTTC CSAQTSGRIASNEQFF
few TRBJ2-1 TRBV5-1 TRBD1 TGCGCCAGCAGCACGGACAGGCCGTACAATGAGCAGTTCTTC CASSTDRPYNEQFF
many TRBJ2-7 TRBV7-2 . TGTGCCAGCAGCTTATATTTTGGGAGCGAGCAGTACTTC CASSLYFGSEQYF
. TRBJ2-7 TRBV20-1 TRBD2 TGCAGTGTCCCTCGGGGGGGCGACGAGCAGTACTTC CSVPRGGDEQYF